This entry lists 20 T cell receptor beta chains sequenced from one sample in a study of shared clonotypes between healthy human individuals. This table comes from immunoSEQ multiplex PCR, and its TCRdb copy is limited to in-frame clones, with some not included. The table includes some 900,000 clones, less than 85% detected once. The material sequenced was memory CD4+ T cells sorted from blood. The subset denotes: CD45RA-negative fraction. The receptor source for this set is a man between 18 and 35 years old in good health.

The chain recombines TRBV25-1 with TRBJ1-1; TRBD1 agrees at 7 bases. Germline assignment: CDR1 MGHDK and CDR2 SYGVNS. Trimming removed 5 bases from V and 1 base from J; junction bases left unmatched: 7. This CDR3 is 15 amino acids long. The CDR3 bases are TGTGCCAGCAGTATAGGGGGACAGACGAACACTGAAGCTTTCTTT. Amino acids: CASSIGGQTNTEAFF. Filled out from reference TRBV25-1 and TRBJ1-1, the complete variable domain reads EADIYQTPRYLVIGTGKKITLECSQTMGHDKMYWYQQDPGMELHLIHYSYGVNSTEKGDLSSESTVSRIRTEHFPLTLESARPSHTSQYLCASSIGGQTNTEAFFGQGTRLTVV.

The J gene is TRBJ2-7, the V gene TRBV5-6, with TRBD2 matching 9 bases. V lost 0 bases to trimming and J lost 2 bases; unmatched junction nucleotides: 6. This CDR3 has 16 amino acids. The V gene's germline CDR1 is SGHDT and CDR2 YYEEEE. The CDR3 here is CASSLGGAGGPYEQYF. Written as DNA, the CDR3 is TGTGCCAGCAGCTTGGGTGGCGCGGGAGGGCCCTACGAGCAGTACTTC.

This chain links TRBV15 with TRBJ1-5; D unclear. This CDR3 is 14 amino acids long. V lost 4 bases, J lost 3 bases, and 10 bases lay in between. Germline lookup yields CDR1 LNHNV and CDR2 YYDKDF (reference sequence). The CDR3 loop is CATSNREYNQPQHF. In DNA, the CDR3 is TGTGCCACCAGCAACCGGGAATACAATCAGCCCCAGCATTTT.

The chain couples TRBV7-2 to TRBJ1-1, with 7 bases lining up with TRBD1. After removal of 6 bases from V and 3 bases from J, the junction contained 7 bases not matched to a gene. In germline, CDR1 is SGHTA, CDR2 FQGNSA. This CDR3 contains 14 residues. The CDR3 reads CASRQQGRDTEAFF. CDR3 DNA: TGTGCCAGCAGACAACAGGGGAGAGACACTGAAGCTTTCTTT.

CDR3 nucleotides: TGTGCCAGCAGCCGGGGGACAGGGTATAACGGGGAGCTGTTTTTT. Its protein is CASSRGTGYNGELFF. The gene calls are TRBV11-2 and TRBJ2-2; 9 nucleotides align to TRBD1. V gave up 5 bases and J gave up 7 bases; unmatched junction bases: 8. Germline V gene lookup returns CDR1 SGHAT and CDR2 FQNNGV. There are 15 residues in the CDR3.

This clone was counted once. The CDR3 loop reads CASSRKCSEQYF. In nucleotides, the CDR3 is TGCGCCAGCAGCCGGAAGTGCTCCGAGCAGTACTTC. The chain is built from TRBV23-1 and TRBJ2-7; D ambiguous. TRBV23-1 is given ORF status, its function remaining uncertain. This CDR3 has 12 amino acids. V lost 6 bases and J lost 6, with 12 bases in between.

This rearrangement joins TRBV19 to TRBJ1-1; no reliable D call. CDR3 length: 12 residues. The V end lost 8 bases, the J end lost 2 bases, and 9 bases lay between the germline ends. Germline loops: CDR1 LNHDA, CDR2 SQIVND (reference sequence). CDR3 in amino acids: CASRKANTEAFF. The CDR3 DNA follows: TGTGCCAGTCGGAAGGCAAACACTGAAGCTTTCTTT.

V is TRBV11-2 and J is TRBJ2-3, with 11 bases matching TRBD2. Germline V gene sequence: CDR1 SGHAT, CDR2 FQNNGV. The CDR3 has 17 amino acids. V was pared by 1 base and J by 6 bases, with 9 bases of the junction left unmatched. The CDR3 region has the DNA TGTGCCAGCAGCTTAGGTCGTAGCGGGGGGGCCACGGATACGCAGTATTTT. It codes for CASSLGRSGGATDTQYF.

V and J are TRBV28 and TRBJ2-7, with 9 bases identical to TRBD1. CDR1 MDHEN and CDR2 SYDVKM come from the germline V gene. This CDR3 region has 14 residues. V gave up 6 bases and J gave up 5 bases; unmatched junction bases: 8. The CDR3 spells CASSLGQGWNEQYF. The CDR3 DNA follows: TGTGCCAGCAGCCTAGGACAGGGGTGGAACGAGCAGTACTTC. The variable domain in full, completed from reference TRBV28 and TRBJ2-7, reads DVKVTQSSRYLVKRTGEKVFLECVQDMDHENMFWYRQDPGLGLRLIYFSYDVKMKEKGDIPEGYSVSREKKERFSLILESASTNQTSMYLCASSLGQGWNEQYFGPGTRLTVT.

This clone was seen many times. The genes are TRBV18 and TRBJ1-1; D is possibly TRBD1 (5 bases). The CDR3 length is 13 residues. The germline CDR1 and CDR2 sequences are KGHSH and LQKENI. Trimming shortened V by 2 bases and J by 4 bases, and 8 bases separated the two germline ends. The CDR3 nucleotides are TGTGCCAGCTCACCAGTAAGGGGCACTGAAGCTTTCTTT. Protein: CASSPVRGTEAFF.

V and J are TRBV7-9 and TRBJ2-3; D may be TRBD2 (5 bases). CDR3 length: 13 residues. The V gene's germline CDR1 is SEHNR and CDR2 FQNEAQ (reference sequence). V was clipped by 2 bases and J by 13 bases, with 16 bases between them. DNA for the CDR3: TGTGCCAGCAGCTTAACTATGGGCGGTAGCGAGTATTTT. Translation gives CASSLTMGGSEYF.

In its sample, this clone was seen a few times. The chain joins TRBV7-9 to TRBJ1-5; D unresolved. This CDR3 has 16 amino acids. Germline V lookup: CDR1 SEHNR, CDR2 FQNEAQ (reference sequence). Trimming stripped 1 base from V and 7 bases from J, with 17 bases between. The CDR3: CASSLGGSPSRQPQHF. For the CDR3, the DNA is TGTGCCAGCAGCTTAGGCGGCAGCCCCAGTCGACAGCCCCAGCATTTT.

This chain uses TRBV7-2 with TRBJ1-2; 8 bases line up with TRBD1. Germline V gene data show CDR1 as SGHTA and CDR2 as FQGNSA. The V segment lost 5 bases and the J segment 7 bases; nucleotides outside the gene matches: 3. This CDR3 region has 12 residues. CDR3 in amino acids: CASSPDRAGYTF. CDR3 bases: TGTGCCAGCAGCCCGGACAGGGCTGGCTACACCTTC. The whole variable domain, remainder taken from reference TRBV7-2 and TRBJ1-2, is GAGVSQSPSNKVTEKGKDVELRCDPISGHTALYWYRQSLGQGLEFLIYFQGNSAPDKSGLPSDRFSAERTGGSVSTLTIQRTQQEDSAVYLCASSPDRAGYTFGSGTRLTVV.

V and J are TRBV19 and TRBJ1-5; tentatively, D is TRBD1 (6 bases). The CDR3 runs to 12 residues. Trimming pared 10 bases from V and 3 bases from J, leaving 10 bases between. CDR1 LNHDA and CDR2 SQIVND come from the germline V gene (reference sequence). The CDR3 protein is CATRQDNQPQHF. CDR3 bases: TGTGCCACCCGACAGGACAATCAGCCCCAGCATTTT.

This clone appeared a few times. V gene TRBV4-1 combines with J gene TRBJ1-5; TRBD1 agrees at 7 bases. Per the germline V gene, CDR1 is MGHRA and CDR2 is YSYEKL. This CDR3 has 16 amino acids. V lost 5 bases, J lost 2 bases, and 9 bases stayed unmatched. CDR3 residues: CASSSPGGKGNQPQHF. CDR3 sequence (DNA): TGCGCCAGCAGCTCACCAGGGGGAAAGGGCAATCAGCCCCAGCATTTT.

The chain joins TRBV9 to TRBJ2-3, with 8 bases identical to TRBD2. CDR1 SGDLS and CDR2 YYNGEE come from the germline V gene. The V and J ends lost 2 bases and 1 base, in that order; junction bases with no gene match: 3. The CDR3 is 15 amino acids. The CDR3, as DNA: TGTGCCAGCAGCGTCGGGGGGGAGGGCACAGATACGCAGTATTTT. It is translated as CASSVGGEGTDTQYF. The variable domain in full, with the rest retrieved from reference TRBV9 and TRBJ2-3, is DSGVTQTPKHLITATGQRVTLRCSPRSGDLSVYWYQQSLDQGLQFLIQYYNGEERAKGNILERFSAQQFPDLHSELNLSSLELGDSALYFCASSVGGEGTDTQYFGPGTRLTVL.

DNA for the CDR3: TGTGCCAGCAGCATTGGGACCGCAGGTCGGGCCGGGGAGCTGTTTTTT. Translated, it gives CASSIGTAGRAGELFF. J is TRBJ2-2 and V is TRBV5-6; D is tentatively TRBD1 or TRBD2 (5 bases each). Trimming took off 4 bases at V and 6 bases at J, with 19 bases between the two ends. The CDR3 sequence is 16 residues long. Germline V gene data show CDR1 as SGHDT and CDR2 as YYEEEE.

This chain joins TRBV5-6 and TRBJ1-6, with D perhaps matching TRBD1 (5 bases). V gave up 3 bases and J gave up 5 bases, with 12 bases separating them. Germline CDR1 is SGHDT and CDR2 is YYEEEE. The CDR3 extends over 15 amino acids. The CDR3 nucleotides are TGTGCCAGCAGCTGGCTCGGGGGTAATAATTCACCCCTCCACTTT. Translated, it gives CASSWLGGNNSPLHF. The variable domain in full, with the rest retrieved from reference TRBV5-6 and TRBJ1-6, is DAGVTQSPTHLIKTRGQQVTLRCSPKSGHDTVSWYQQALGQGPQFIFQYYEEEERQRGNFPDRFSGHQFPNYSSELNVNALLLGDSALYLCASSWLGGNNSPLHFGNGTRLTVT.

The J gene is TRBJ2-1, the V gene TRBV5-1; 7 bases line up with TRBD1. The CDR3 spans 15 residues. CDR1 is SGHRS and CDR2 is YFSETQ in the germline V gene. J gave up 4 bases and V 0 bases, and 4 bases lay outside the gene matches. The CDR3 sequence: CASSLATGAYNEQFF. The DNA for the CDR3 is TGCGCCAGCAGCTTGGCCACAGGGGCGTACAATGAGCAGTTCTTC.

V gene TRBV11-2 combines with J gene TRBJ1-2; D ambiguous. The length of the CDR3 is 13 residues. Germline CDR1 SGHAT, CDR2 FQNNGV. Trimming removed 3 bases at V and 7 bases at J, with 12 bases between. The CDR3 reads CASSLQEGGGYTF. CDR3 coding DNA: TGTGCCAGCAGCTTGCAGGAGGGAGGTGGCTACACCTTC. Full variable domain (rest looked up from reference TRBV11-2 and TRBJ1-2): EAGVAQSPRYKIIEKRQSVAFWCNPISGHATLYWYQQILGQGPKLLIQFQNNGVVDDSQLPKDRFSAERLKGVDSTLKIQPAKLEDSAVYLCASSLQEGGGYTFGSGTRLTVV.